The sequence of this TCR beta chain was determined in a study of blood T cell repertoires in COVID-19. Germline CDR1 GTSNPN, CDR2 SVGIG (reference sequence). Trimming cost V 4 bases and J 3 bases; bases outside gene matches: 3. This CDR3 spans 13 amino acids. Methods used by the authors: How many nucleated cells were present was estimated from reference gene primer amplification. Using immunoSEQ multiplex PCR, the repertoire was profiled, and TCRdb retains in-frame clones only, with some absent. The DNA was the basis for D and trimming; V, J and clone size are from that table. The sample contains more than 300,000 clones, 90% to 95% of which appear only once. This clone has just one count.

This receptor was taken from a woman in her 30s who had been exposed to COVID-19. The genes are TRBV30 and TRBJ1-1, with 9 positions matching TRBD1. Sequencing was done on a sample of PBMCs or T cells enriched from blood (not recorded which). CDR3 DNA sequence: TGTGCCTGGACGGACAGGGGCGACACTGAAGCTTTCTTT. This sequence encodes CAWTDRGDTEAFF.